The clone carrying this TCR beta chain was detected a few times. These data originate in a study of blood T cell repertoires in COVID-19. Study-wide background: Researchers got acute and convalescent COVID-19 samples from the United States, Italy and Spain. T cells, B-cell-depleted T cells, or PBMCs supplied cDNA or gDNA.

V was shortened by 6 bases and J by 3 bases, with 11 bases between the two germline ends. The CDR3 is 14 residues long. Germline V gives CDR1 MNHEY, CDR2 SVGAGI. In the authors' methods: It was from reference gene primer amplification that nucleated cell counts were estimated. Clones were read by immunoSEQ multiplex PCR, and TCRdb kept only the in-frame ones, dropping some. The V and J calls and clone size come from that table; D and trimming were worked out from the DNA. The sample gives over 45,000 clones, 86% of which show up once; around 2.9% is in the top ten. The TCR was taken from an elderly woman with acute or convalescent COVID-19. J is TRBJ1-4 and V is TRBV6-5, with D possibly being TRBD1 (5 bases). The sample consisted of peripheral blood. The CDR3 spells CASRGQVPNEKLFF. CDR3 coding DNA: TGTGCCAGCAGAGGACAAGTTCCTAATGAAAAACTGTTTTTT.